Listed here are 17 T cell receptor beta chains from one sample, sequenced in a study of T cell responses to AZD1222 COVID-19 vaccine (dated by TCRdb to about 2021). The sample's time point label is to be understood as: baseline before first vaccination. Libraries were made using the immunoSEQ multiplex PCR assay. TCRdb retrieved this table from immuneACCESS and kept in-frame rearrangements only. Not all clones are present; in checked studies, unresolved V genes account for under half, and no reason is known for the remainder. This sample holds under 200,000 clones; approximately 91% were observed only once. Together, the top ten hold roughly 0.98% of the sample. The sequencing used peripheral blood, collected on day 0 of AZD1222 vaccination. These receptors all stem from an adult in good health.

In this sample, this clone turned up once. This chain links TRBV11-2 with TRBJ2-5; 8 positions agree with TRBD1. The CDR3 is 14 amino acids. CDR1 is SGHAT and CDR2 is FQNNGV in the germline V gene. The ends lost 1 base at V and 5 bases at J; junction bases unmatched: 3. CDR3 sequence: CASSLVAGGETQYF. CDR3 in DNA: TGTGCCAGCAGCTTAGTGGCAGGGGGCGAGACCCAGTACTTC.

CDR3 DNA: TGTGCCAGCAGCCTGACAGGGGCTTATCAGCCCCAGCATTTT. The encoded protein is CASSLTGAYQPQHF. The chain combines TRBV7-8 with TRBJ1-5; 8 bases are shared with TRBD1. Trimming took 5 bases from V and 5 from J; bases not matched to a gene: 5. This CDR3 spans 14 amino acids. Looked up from germline, CDR1 is SGHVS and CDR2 is FQNEAQ.

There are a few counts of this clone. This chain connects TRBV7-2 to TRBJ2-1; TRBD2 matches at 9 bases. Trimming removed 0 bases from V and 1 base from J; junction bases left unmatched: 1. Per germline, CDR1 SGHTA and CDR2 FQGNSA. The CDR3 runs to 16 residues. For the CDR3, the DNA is TGTGCCAGCAGCTTAGCGAGCGGGGGGTCCTACAATGAGCAGTTCTTC. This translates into CASSLASGGSYNEQFF.

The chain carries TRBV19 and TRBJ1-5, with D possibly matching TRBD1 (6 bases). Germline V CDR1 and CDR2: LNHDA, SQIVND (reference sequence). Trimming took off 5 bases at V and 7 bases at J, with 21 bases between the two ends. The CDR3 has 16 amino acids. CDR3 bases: TGTGCCAGTAGTGCCAGTGCACGGGGGGCTCACCAGCCCCAGCATTTT. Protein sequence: CASSASARGAHQPQHF.

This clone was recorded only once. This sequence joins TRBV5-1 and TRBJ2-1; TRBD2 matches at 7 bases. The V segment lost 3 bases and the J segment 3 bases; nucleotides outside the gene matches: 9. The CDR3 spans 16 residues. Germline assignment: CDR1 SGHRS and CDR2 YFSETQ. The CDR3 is CASSSSGGSIYNEQFF. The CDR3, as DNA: TGCGCCAGCAGCTCCTCTGGCGGGAGCATCTACAATGAGCAGTTCTTC. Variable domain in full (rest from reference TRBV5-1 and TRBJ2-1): KAGVTQTPRYLIKTRGQQVTLSCSPISGHRSVSWYQQTPGQGLQFLFEYFSETQRNKGNFPGRFSGRQFSNSRSEMNVSTLELGDSALYLCASSSSGGSIYNEQFFGPGTRLTVL.

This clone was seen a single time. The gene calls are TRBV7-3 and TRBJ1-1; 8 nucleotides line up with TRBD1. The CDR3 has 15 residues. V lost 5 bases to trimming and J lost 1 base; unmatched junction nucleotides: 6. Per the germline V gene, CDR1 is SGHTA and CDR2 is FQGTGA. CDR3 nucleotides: TGTGCCAGCAGCCCCCGAACAGGGGGGAACACTGAAGCTTTCTTT. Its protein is CASSPRTGGNTEAFF.

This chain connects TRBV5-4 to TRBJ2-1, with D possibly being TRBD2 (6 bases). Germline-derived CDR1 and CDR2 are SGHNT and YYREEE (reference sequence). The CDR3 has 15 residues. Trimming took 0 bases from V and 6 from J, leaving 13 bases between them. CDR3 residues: CASSLANTGGNEQFF. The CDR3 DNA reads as TGTGCCAGCAGCTTGGCCAATACCGGGGGCAATGAGCAGTTCTTC. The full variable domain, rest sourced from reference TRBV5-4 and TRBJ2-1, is ETGVTQSPTHLIKTRGQQVTLRCSSQSGHNTVSWYQQALGQGPQFIFQYYREEENGRGNFPPRFSGLQFPNYSSELNVNALELDDSALYLCASSLANTGGNEQFFGPGTRLTVL.

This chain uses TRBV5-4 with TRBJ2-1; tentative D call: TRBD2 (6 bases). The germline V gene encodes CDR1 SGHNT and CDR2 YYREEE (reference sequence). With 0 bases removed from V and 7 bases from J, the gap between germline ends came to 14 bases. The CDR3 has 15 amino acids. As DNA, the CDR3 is TGTGCCAGCAGCTTGGAGCAGGGAGGATGGAATGAGCAGTTCTTC. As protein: CASSLEQGGWNEQFF.

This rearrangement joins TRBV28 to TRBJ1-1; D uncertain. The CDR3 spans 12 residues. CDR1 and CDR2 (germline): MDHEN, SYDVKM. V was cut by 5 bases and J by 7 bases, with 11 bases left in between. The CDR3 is CASSPVSSEAFF. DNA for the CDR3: TGTGCCAGCAGTCCCGTTTCTAGTGAAGCTTTCTTT. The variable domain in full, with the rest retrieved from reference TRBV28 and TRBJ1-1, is DVKVTQSSRYLVKRTGEKVFLECVQDMDHENMFWYRQDPGLGLRLIYFSYDVKMKEKGDIPEGYSVSREKKERFSLILESASTNQTSMYLCASSPVSSEAFFGQGTRLTVV.

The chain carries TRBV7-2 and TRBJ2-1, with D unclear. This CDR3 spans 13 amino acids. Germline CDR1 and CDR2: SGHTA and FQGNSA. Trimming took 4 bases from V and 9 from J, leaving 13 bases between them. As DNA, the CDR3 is TGTGCCAGCAGCTACTCCGTTACCTCTGAGCAGTTCTTC. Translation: CASSYSVTSEQFF.

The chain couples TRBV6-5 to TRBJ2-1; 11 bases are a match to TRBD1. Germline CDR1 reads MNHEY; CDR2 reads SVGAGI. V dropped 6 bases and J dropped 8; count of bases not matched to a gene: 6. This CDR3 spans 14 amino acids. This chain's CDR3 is CASSIGTGGDEQFF. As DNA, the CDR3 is TGTGCCAGCAGCATCGGGACAGGGGGGGATGAGCAGTTCTTC.

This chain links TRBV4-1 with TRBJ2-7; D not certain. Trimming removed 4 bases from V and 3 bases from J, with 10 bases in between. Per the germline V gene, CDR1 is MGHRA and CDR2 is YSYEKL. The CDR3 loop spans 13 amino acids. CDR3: CASSPPSGYEQYF. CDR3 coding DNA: TGCGCCAGCAGCCCCCCCTCCGGCTACGAGCAGTACTTC.

DNA for the CDR3: TGTGCCAGCAGCCCTGGGCAGGGTTATAATTCACCCCTCCACTTT. This gives the protein CASSPGQGYNSPLHF. This chain uses TRBV5-8 with TRBJ1-6; perhaps TRBD1 as D (5 bases). Trimming removed 4 bases from V and 4 bases from J, with 12 bases in between. CDR3 length: 15 residues. Germline V gene sequence: CDR1 SGHTS, CDR2 YDEGEE. Looking up the rest from reference TRBV5-8 and TRBJ1-6 gives the full variable domain: EAGVTQSPTHLIKTRGQQATLRCSPISGHTSVYWYQQALGLGLQFLLWYDEGEERNRGNFPPRFSGRQFPNYSSELNVNALELEDSALYLCASSPGQGYNSPLHFGNGTRLTVT.

The CDR3 bases are TGTGCCAGCAGCCAAGATCCTAGCGGGAGGGCCGAAAAAAACATTCAGTACTTC. Encoded protein: CASSQDPSGRAEKNIQYF. J is TRBJ2-4 and V is TRBV14; 12 bases map to TRBD2. Germline loops: CDR1 SGHDN, CDR2 FVKESK. This CDR3 contains 18 residues. The V and J ends lost 0 bases and 4 bases, in that order; junction bases with no gene match: 7.

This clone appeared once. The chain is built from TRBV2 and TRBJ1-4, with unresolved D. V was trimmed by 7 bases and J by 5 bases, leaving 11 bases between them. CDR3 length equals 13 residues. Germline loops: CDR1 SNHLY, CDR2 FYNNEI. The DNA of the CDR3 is TGTGCCAGCAACAAAGATTTGAATGAAAAACTGTTTTTT. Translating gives CASNKDLNEKLFF.

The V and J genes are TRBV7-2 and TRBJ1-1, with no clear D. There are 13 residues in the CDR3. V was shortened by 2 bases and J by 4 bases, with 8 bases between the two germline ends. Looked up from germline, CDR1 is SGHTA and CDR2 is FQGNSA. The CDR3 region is CASSLRVGTEAFF. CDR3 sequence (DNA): TGTGCCAGCAGCTTAAGGGTCGGCACTGAAGCTTTCTTT.

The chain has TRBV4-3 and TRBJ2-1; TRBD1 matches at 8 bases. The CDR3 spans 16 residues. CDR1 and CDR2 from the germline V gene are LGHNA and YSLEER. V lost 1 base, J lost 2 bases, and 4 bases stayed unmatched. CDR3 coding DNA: TGCGCCAGCAGCCAAGGCTCGGGACAGGCCTACAATGAGCAGTTCTTC. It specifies CASSQGSGQAYNEQFF.